This T cell receptor beta chain was recorded in a study of shared clonotypes between healthy human individuals. Whole-study findings and limits: An anticipated effect of sequencing depth on clonotype sharing among donors was recognized.

Turning to this clone: Its antigen is as yet unknown.

Here immunoSEQ multiplex PCR was the method, and the copy in TCRdb shows in-frame clones only, minus some. The sample carries roughly 1,500,000 clones, roughly 98.5% recorded once. Donors, without exception, were Caucasian adults residing in Nashville, Tennessee. The CDR3 totals 14 residues. V was pared by 4 bases and J by 0 bases, with 2 bases of the junction left unmatched. Germline CDR1 SQVTM, CDR2 ANQGSEA. Sequencing was carried out using naive CD4+ T cells sorted from blood. Subset indicated: CD45RA+ positively selected. This TCR was sampled from a man aged 25 to 40 in good health. The V gene is TRBV29-1, the J gene TRBJ2-2, with 7 bases matching TRBD1. In nucleotides, the CDR3 is TGCAGCGTTGGGACAGGTTCGAACACCGGGGAGCTGTTTTTT. Translation: CSVGTGSNTGELFF.